These 12 T cell receptor beta chains share one sample of origin, sequenced in a study of CD8+ T cells in alopecia areata. As the sequencing template, cDNA was produced by extracting RNA and reverse transcribing it. Produced via immunoSEQ multiplex PCR; TCRdb's table is partial and in-frame only. The data show about 110,000 clones, approximately 60% seen once. Sequencing input: CD8+ T cells sorted from blood. The receptor set was obtained from a human donor in good health.

This chain links TRBV2 with TRBJ2-2, with TRBD1 matching 7 bases. Germline CDR1 reads SNHLY; CDR2 reads FYNNEI. This CDR3 is built from 16 residues. The V gene end was trimmed by 8 bases and the J gene end by 0 bases; junction bases not matched to a gene: 9. The DNA of the CDR3 is TGTGCCAGCGTATACGGCGGACAGGCGAACACCGGGGAGCTGTTTTTT. Amino acid sequence: CASVYGGQANTGELFF. The full variable domain, with the rest looked up from reference TRBV2 and TRBJ2-2, is EPEVTQTPSHQVTQMGQEVILRCVPISNHLYFYWYRQILGQKVEFLVSFYNNEISEKSEIFDDQFSVERPDGSNFTLKIRSTKLEDSAMYFCASVYGGQANTGELFFGEGSRLTVL.

V gene TRBV7-9 combines with J gene TRBJ1-2, with D maybe TRBD1 (5 bases). This CDR3 contains 13 residues. CDR1 and CDR2 from the germline V gene are SEHNR and FQNEAQ (reference sequence). With 7 bases removed from V and 4 bases from J, the gap between germline ends came to 13 bases. Here the CDR3 DNA reads TGTGCCAGCATGCCCGTGACAGCCTATGGCTACACCTTC. Amino acids: CASMPVTAYGYTF.

This chain uses TRBV13 with TRBJ1-2; tentatively, D is TRBD1 (5 bases). Germline V gene sequence: CDR1 PRHDT, CDR2 FYEKMQ (reference sequence). There are 13 residues in the CDR3. V shed 5 bases and J shed 0 bases, with 7 bases lying between them. CDR3: CASSVGPNYGYTF. CDR3 sequence (DNA): TGTGCCAGCAGCGTGGGACCTAACTATGGCTACACCTTC.

This clone was recorded once. At the DNA level, this CDR3 is encoded by other sequences in the same sample as well. The CDR3 bases are TGTGCCAGCAGCTTCGGCCAGCACTACGAGCAGTACTTC. It codes for CASSFGQHYEQYF. This chain links TRBV5-6 with TRBJ2-7; D is undetermined. Germline V gene lookup returns CDR1 SGHDT and CDR2 YYEEEE. With 2 bases removed from V and 3 bases from J, the gap between germline ends came to 9 bases. The CDR3 is made up of 13 amino acids.

The rearrangement joins TRBV9 to TRBJ2-7; a weak D match, TRBD1 (5 bases). Germline lookup yields CDR1 SGDLS and CDR2 YYNGEE. V lost 4 bases and J 4 bases, leaving 18 bases between the germline ends. The CDR3 extends over 15 amino acids. The CDR3 sequence is CASSPELTASYEQYF. CDR3 coding DNA: TGTGCCAGCAGCCCTGAATTGACAGCAAGTTACGAGCAGTACTTC.

V is TRBV14 and J is TRBJ1-2; D might be TRBD1 (5 bases). V lost 0 bases, J lost 3 bases, and 11 bases lay in between. The CDR3 is 15 amino acids. Germline V CDR1 and CDR2: SGHDN, FVKESK. Here the CDR3 reads CASSQDEWGYYGYTF. The CDR3 nucleotides read TGTGCCAGCAGCCAAGACGAGTGGGGGTACTATGGCTACACCTTC.

This clone appeared once. A single base is all that separates this from a far larger clone, so a read error is likely. The chain employs TRBV13 and TRBJ2-4; D gene uncertain. Germline CDR1 PRHDT, CDR2 FYEKMQ (reference sequence). Trimming shortened V by 4 bases and J by 0 bases, and 13 bases separated the two germline ends. The CDR3 totals 16 residues. CDR3 region: CASSSPTTVAKNIQYF. The CDR3 DNA is TGTGCCAGCAGCTCTCCTACTACTGTAGCCAAAAACATTCAGTACTTC.

The table lists this clone with a few counts. Other DNA sequences within the sample encode an identical CDR3. The chain carries TRBV4-3 and TRBJ2-6, with D hard to call. The V gene's germline CDR1 is LGHNA and CDR2 YSLEER. This CDR3 region has 15 residues. The V end was cut by 0 bases, the J end by 0 bases, with 3 bases between. CDR3 loop: CASSQESSGANVLTF. CDR3 in DNA: TGCGCCAGCAGCCAAGAGAGCTCTGGGGCCAACGTCCTGACTTTC.

The rearrangement joins TRBV7-2 to TRBJ2-7; D is undetermined. Trimming shortened V by 1 base and J by 1 base, and 5 bases separated the two germline ends. The germline V gene has CDR1 SGHTA and CDR2 FQGNSA. This CDR3 contains 13 residues. The CDR3 sequence: CASSLDDSYEQYF. The DNA of the CDR3 is TGTGCCAGCAGCTTAGACGATTCCTACGAGCAGTACTTC.

This clone was observed a handful of times. The chain links TRBV2 to TRBJ2-7, with unresolved D. Trimming left V 6 bases short and J 4 bases short, with 10 bases between. The CDR3 spans 12 residues. The germline CDR1 and CDR2 sequences are SNHLY and FYNNEI. The CDR3 reads CASRELGYEQYF. The CDR3 DNA follows: TGTGCCAGCAGAGAGTTGGGGTACGAGCAGTACTTC.

The sample holds a few counts of this clone. The chain is built from TRBV23-1 and TRBJ2-7, with a weak D call TRBD1 (6 bases). TRBV23-1 carries the ORF label, with uncertain function. Trimming stripped 6 bases from V and 1 base from J, with 19 bases between. The CDR3 extends over 16 amino acids. The CDR3 DNA reads TGCGCCAGCAGCCCCTCCGACAGGCGCTTTTCCTACGAGCAGTACTTC. Protein sequence: CASSPSDRRFSYEQYF.

This clone has only a few counts. The chain has TRBV28 and TRBJ2-3; TRBD2 matches 10 bases. Germline V gene lookup returns CDR1 MDHEN and CDR2 SYDVKM. The trim removed 6 bases at V and 5 bases at J, leaving 5 bases unmatched. The CDR3 has 14 residues. CDR3 residues: CASSSGGAGDTQYF. DNA for the CDR3: TGTGCCAGCAGCAGCGGGGGGGCGGGAGATACGCAGTATTTT.